The clone carrying this T cell receptor beta chain came up a few times. Its antigen is as yet unknown. The gene names given are mouse names. Read data end 4 residues before the CDR3 end; the end is taken from the germline J gene. Combined cutaneous lymph node cells underwent sorting by CD4, CD8alpha, NKG2D, NKG2ACE and additional markers. The record originates from a study of CD8+ T cells in alopecia areata. Study background: Spontaneous alopecia affected the roughly 6-13-month-old C3H/HeJ graft donors, whose skin was transplanted to approximately 7-10-week-old female C3H/HeJ mice. Study-level results: Clonality in lesional scalp, especially alopecia totalis/universalis, exceeded that of normal scalp.

In each case, RNA was isolated and then reverse transcribed into cDNA as the sequencing template. Method: immunoSEQ multiplex PCR; TCRdb's copy keeps in-frame clones and lacks some. Observed in the sample are around 290,000 clones, none of them singletons. There are 15 residues in the CDR3. Germline V gene data show CDR1 as LGHNA and CDR2 as YNLKQL (reference sequence). The V segment lost 1 base and the J segment 3 bases; nucleotides outside the gene matches: 4. This chain links TRBV5 with TRBJ2-7; the match to TRBD2 covers 9 bases. This sequence was found in a C3H/HeJ mouse with alopecia areata. For this strain, the MHC haplotype corresponds to H2-k. Sequenced sample: CD4+ T cells sorted from a lymph node. Incomplete CDR3 DNA: TGTGCCAGCAGCCAAGTGGGGGGGCTTCTCTAT. Amino acid sequence: CASSQVGGLLY. The whole CDR3 protein is CASSQVGGLLYEQYF.